The 4 T cell receptor beta chains below were found in one sample sequenced in a study of T-cell memory formation after mild COVID-19. TCRdb used MiXCR to reprocess the 5' RACE reads, holding one entry per CDR3 protein. Here the sample spans fewer than 700,000 distinct CDR3 sequences, under 20% being singletons. Sequencing used PBMCs or a T cell subset sorted from them (not recorded which). The source is an adult woman who had mild COVID-19 (a few samples of this study predate the infection). Cell type and time point are not known.

This clonotype was seen a few times. This sequence joins TRBV5-1 and TRBJ1-1; 8 bases are shared with TRBD1. Germline trimming cut 0 bases from V and 4 bases from J; bases unmatched to any gene: 2. The germline CDR1 and CDR2 sequences are SGHRS and YFSETQ. The CDR3 covers 14 residues. The CDR3 DNA follows: TGCGCCAGCAGCTTGGGGGGACAGGCCACTGAAGCTTTCTTT. Protein product: CASSLGGQATEAFF.

The chain employs TRBV4-1 and TRBJ2-7, with D perhaps assigned TRBD1 or TRBD2 (5 bases each). This CDR3 is built from 15 residues. Germline CDR1 and CDR2: MGHRA and YSYEKL. V lost 0 bases to trimming and J lost 4 bases, with 13 bases between them. The CDR3: CASSQDWAGRYEQYF. The DNA of the CDR3 is TGCGCCAGCAGCCAAGATTGGGCAGGGAGATACGAGCAGTACTTC.

This clonotype was observed a handful of times. The chain carries TRBV6-1 and TRBJ2-5, with 9 positions matching TRBD2. From germline, CDR1 is MNHNS and CDR2 SASEGT. J was trimmed by 5 bases and V by 6 bases; bases with no gene match: 4. CDR3 length: 13 residues. CDR3 amino acids: CASRKRGVETQYF. CDR3 coding DNA: TGTGCCAGCAGAAAGCGGGGGGTGGAGACCCAGTACTTC.

This clonotype was observed a few times. In DNA, the CDR3 is TGTGCCAGCAGCCCGCGGACAGGGGTTACAGATACGCAGTATTTT. It specifies CASSPRTGVTDTQYF. This chain uses TRBV7-3 with TRBJ2-3; 9 bases align to TRBD1. Germline lookup yields CDR1 SGHTA and CDR2 FQGTGA. Trimming removed 5 bases from V and 3 bases from J; junction bases left unmatched: 6. This CDR3 is built from 15 residues.